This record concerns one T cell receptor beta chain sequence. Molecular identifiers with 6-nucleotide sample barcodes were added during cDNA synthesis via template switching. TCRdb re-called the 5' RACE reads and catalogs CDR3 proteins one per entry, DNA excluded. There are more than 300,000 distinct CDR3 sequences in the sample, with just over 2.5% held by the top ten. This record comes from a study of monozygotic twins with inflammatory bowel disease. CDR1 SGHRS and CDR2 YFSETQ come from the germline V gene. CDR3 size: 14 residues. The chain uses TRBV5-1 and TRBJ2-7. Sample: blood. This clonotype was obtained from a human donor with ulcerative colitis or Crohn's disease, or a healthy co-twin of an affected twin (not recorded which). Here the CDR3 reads CASSLAGVSYEQYF. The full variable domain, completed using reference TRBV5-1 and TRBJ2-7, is KAGVTQTPRYLIKTRGQQVTLSCSPISGHRSVSWYQQTPGQGLQFLFEYFSETQRNKGNFPGRFSGRQFSNSRSEMNVSTLELGDSALYLCASSLAGVSYEQYFGPGTRLTVT.